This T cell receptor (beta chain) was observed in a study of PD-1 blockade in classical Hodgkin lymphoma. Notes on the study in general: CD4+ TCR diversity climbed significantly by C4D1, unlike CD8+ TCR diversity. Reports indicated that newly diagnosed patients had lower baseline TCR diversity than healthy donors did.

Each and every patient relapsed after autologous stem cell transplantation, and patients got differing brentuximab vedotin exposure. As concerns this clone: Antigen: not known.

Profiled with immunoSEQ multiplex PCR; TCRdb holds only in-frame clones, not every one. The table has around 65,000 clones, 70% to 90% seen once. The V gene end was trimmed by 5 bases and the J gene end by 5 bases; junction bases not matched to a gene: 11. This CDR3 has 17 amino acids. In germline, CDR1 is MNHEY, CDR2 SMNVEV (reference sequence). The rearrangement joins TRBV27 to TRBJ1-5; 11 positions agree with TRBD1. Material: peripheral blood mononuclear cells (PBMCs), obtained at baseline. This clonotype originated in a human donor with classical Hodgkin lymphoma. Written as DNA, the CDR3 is TGTGCCAGCAGTACTTATCTGGACAGGGGGCGCGATCAGCCCCAGCATTTT. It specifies CASSTYLDRGRDQPQHF.